This T cell receptor beta chain was observed in a study of T-cell reconstitution after alpha-beta-depleted transplantation in children. The study, taken as a whole, reports: Fresh T-cell production supplied most of the T-cell counts and diversity seen one year after transplant. Alpha-beta T cells present about two months after transplant were reported to originate from several hundred expanded graft clones.

The sample holds many counts of this clonotype. Its target is not known. The TCRbeta library was prepared with unique molecular identifiers. One entry per CDR3 protein results from TCRdb running MiXCR on the PCR reads. The sample carries more than 300,000 distinct CDR3 sequences, 15% to 20% recorded once. This TCR was sampled from a male patient between 2 and 15 years old who had a stem cell transplant for acute lymphoblastic leukemia, so the T cells may come from the graft donor. The material sequenced was PBMCs, mostly from graft donor cells, taken 360 days after TCRalphabeta/CD19-depleted stem cell transplant.

Written as DNA, the CDR3 is TGTGCCAGCACAATGGGCGGGAGAGGGGGAAACATTCAGTACTTC. The encoded protein is CASTMGGRGGNIQYF. This sequence joins TRBV28 and TRBJ2-4, with D maybe TRBD2 (7 bases). Trimming cost V 7 bases and J 6 bases, with 19 bases left between them. This CDR3 spans 15 amino acids. Germline V gives CDR1 MDHEN, CDR2 SYDVKM.